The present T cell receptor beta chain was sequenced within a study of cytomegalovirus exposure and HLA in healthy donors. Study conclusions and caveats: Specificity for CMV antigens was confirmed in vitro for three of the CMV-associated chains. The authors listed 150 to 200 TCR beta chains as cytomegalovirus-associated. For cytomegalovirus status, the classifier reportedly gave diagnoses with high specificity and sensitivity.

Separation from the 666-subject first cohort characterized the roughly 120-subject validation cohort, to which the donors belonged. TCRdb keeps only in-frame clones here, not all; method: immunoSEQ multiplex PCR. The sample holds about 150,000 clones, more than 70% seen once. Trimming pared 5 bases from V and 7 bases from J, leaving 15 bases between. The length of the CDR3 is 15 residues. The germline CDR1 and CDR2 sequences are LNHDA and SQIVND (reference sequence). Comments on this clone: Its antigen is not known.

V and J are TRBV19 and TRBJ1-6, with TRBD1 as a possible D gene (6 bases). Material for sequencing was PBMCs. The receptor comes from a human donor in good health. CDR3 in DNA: TGTGCCAGTAGTGCCCTGACAGGCAAAAATTCACCCCTCCACTTT. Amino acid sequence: CASSALTGKNSPLHF.